Listed here is a single T cell receptor (beta chain). This record belongs to a study of cytomegalovirus exposure and HLA in healthy donors. The CDR3 covers 13 residues. From germline, CDR1 is GTSNPN and CDR2 SVGIG (reference sequence). The J segment lost 7 bases and the V segment lost 8 bases, leaving 10 bases of the junction unmatched. The PCR was carried out with 60 Vbeta primers and 13 Jbeta primers. Profiling relied on immunoSEQ multiplex PCR, and the TCRdb table lists in-frame clones only, not all of them. The sample consists of 100,000 or so clones, around 70% of them appearing once. The chain has TRBV30 and TRBJ2-4; TRBD1 matches at 8 bases. Sequencing was performed on PBMCs. The sequence was obtained from a man between 45 and 60 years old in good health and CMV-seronegative. The CDR3 region has the DNA TGTGCCCTACTCCCGGACAGGGAGAACATTCAGTACTTC. It translates to CALLPDRENIQYF.